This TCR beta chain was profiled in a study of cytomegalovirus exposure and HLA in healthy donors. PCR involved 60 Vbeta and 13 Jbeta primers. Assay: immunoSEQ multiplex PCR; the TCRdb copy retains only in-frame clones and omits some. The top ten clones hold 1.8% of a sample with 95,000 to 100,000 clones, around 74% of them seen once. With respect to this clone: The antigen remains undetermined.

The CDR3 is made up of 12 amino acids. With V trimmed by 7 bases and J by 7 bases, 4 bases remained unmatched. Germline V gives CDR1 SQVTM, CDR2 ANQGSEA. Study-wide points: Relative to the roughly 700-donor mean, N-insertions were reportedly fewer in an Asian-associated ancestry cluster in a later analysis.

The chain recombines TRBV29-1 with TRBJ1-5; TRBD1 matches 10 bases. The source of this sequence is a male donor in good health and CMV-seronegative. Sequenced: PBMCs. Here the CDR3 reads CSAGQGGQPQHF. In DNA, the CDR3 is TGCAGCGCCGGACAGGGGGGCCAGCCCCAGCATTTT.